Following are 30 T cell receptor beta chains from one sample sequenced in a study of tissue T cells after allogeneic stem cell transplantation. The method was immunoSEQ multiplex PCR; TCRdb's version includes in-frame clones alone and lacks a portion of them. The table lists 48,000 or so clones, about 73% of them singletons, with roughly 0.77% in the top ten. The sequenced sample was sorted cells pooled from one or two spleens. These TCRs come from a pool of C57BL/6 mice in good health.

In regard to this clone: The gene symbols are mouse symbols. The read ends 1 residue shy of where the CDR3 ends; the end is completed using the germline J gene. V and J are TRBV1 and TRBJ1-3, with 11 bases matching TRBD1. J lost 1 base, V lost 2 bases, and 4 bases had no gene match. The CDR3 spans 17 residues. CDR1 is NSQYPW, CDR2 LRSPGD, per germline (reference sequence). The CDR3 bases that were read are TGCACCTGCAGTGCAAACCGGGACAGGGGGTCTGGAAATACGCTCTAT. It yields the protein CTCSANRDRGSGNTLY. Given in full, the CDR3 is CTCSANRDRGSGNTLYF.

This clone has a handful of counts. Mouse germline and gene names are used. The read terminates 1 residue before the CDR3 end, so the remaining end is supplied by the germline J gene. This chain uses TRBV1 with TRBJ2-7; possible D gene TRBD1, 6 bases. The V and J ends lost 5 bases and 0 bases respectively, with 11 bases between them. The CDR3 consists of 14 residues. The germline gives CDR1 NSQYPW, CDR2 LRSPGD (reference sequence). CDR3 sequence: CTCSPRDISYEQYF. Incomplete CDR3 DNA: TGCACCTGCAGTCCCCGGGACATCTCCTATGAACAGTAC. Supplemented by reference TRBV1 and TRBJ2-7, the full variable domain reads VTLLEQNPRWRLVPRGQAVNLRCILKNSQYPWMSWYQQDLQKQLQWLFTLRSPGDKEVKSLPGADYLATRVTDTELRLQVANMSQGRTLYCTCSPRDISYEQYFGPGTRLTVL.

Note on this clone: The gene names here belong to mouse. The sequenced CDR3 bases are TGTGCCTGGAGTCCCGCGGGTAGTGCAGAAACGCTGTAT. It is translated as CAWSPAGSAETLY. The full CDR3 protein is CAWSPAGSAETLYF. The V call is TRBV31, the J call TRBJ2-3; D is undetermined. Coverage ceases 1 residue before the CDR3 finishes, and the germline J gene fills in the end. The CDR3 spans 14 residues. The germline V gene has CDR1 GKSSPN and CDR2 SITVG. Deletions cut 1 base from V and 0 bases from J, with 8 bases between.

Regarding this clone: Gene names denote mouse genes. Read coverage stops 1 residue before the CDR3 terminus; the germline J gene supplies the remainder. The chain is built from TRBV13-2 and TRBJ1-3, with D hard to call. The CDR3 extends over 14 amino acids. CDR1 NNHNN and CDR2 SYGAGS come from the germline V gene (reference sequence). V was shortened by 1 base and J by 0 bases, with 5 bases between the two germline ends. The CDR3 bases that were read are TGTGCCAGCGGTGATCCCAGTTCTGGAAATACGCTCTAT. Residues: CASGDPSSGNTLY. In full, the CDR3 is CASGDPSSGNTLYF.

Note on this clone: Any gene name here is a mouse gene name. Incomplete CDR3 DNA: TGTGCCAGCGGTGCACCGGGACAACTCTCCTATGAACAGTAC. Translation gives CASGAPGQLSYEQY. The CDR3 reads in full as CASGAPGQLSYEQYF. The V call is TRBV13-2, the J call TRBJ2-7, with D possibly TRBD1 on 6 matching bases. The CDR3 extends 1 residue past the end of the read, so its final part is completed from the germline J gene. The CDR3 loop spans 15 amino acids. Germline CDR1 is NNHNN and CDR2 is SYGAGS (reference sequence). V lost 3 bases and J 0 bases, leaving 13 bases between the germline ends.

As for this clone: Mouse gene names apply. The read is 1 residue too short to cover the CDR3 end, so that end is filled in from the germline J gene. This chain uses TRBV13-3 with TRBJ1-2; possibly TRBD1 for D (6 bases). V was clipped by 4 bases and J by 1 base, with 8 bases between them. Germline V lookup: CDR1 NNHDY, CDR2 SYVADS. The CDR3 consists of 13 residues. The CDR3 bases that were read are TGTGCCAGCAGTTGGACAGTAAACTCCGACTACACC. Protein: CASSWTVNSDYT. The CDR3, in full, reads CASSWTVNSDYTF.

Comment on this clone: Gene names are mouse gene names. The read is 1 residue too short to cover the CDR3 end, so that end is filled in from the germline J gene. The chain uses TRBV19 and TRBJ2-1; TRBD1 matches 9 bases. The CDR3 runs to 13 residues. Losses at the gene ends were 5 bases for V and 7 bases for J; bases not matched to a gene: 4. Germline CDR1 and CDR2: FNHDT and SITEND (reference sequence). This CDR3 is CASRQGAGAEQFF. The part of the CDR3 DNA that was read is TGTGCCAGCAGACAGGGGGCGGGGGCTGAGCAGTTC.

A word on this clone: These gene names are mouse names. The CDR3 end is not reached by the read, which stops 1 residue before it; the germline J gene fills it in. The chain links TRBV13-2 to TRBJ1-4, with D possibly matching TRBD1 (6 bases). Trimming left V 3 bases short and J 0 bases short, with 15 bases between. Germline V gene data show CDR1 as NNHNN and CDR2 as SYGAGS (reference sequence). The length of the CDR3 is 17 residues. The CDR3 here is CASGAIPGQISNERLFF. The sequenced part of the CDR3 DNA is TGTGCCAGCGGTGCCATTCCGGGACAAATTTCCAACGAAAGATTATTT.

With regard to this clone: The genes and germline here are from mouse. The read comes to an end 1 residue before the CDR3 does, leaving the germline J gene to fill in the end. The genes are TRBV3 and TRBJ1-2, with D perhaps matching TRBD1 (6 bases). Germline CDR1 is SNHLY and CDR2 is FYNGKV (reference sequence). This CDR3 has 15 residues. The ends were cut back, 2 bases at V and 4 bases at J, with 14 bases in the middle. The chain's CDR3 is CASSLLRGEGSDYTF. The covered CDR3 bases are TGTGCCAGCAGCTTACTCAGGGGCGAGGGCTCCGACTACACC.

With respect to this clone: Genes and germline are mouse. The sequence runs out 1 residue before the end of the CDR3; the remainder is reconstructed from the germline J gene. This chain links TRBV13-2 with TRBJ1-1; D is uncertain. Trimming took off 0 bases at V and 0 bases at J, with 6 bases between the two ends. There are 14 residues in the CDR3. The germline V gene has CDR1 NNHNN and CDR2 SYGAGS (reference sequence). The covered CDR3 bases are TGTGCCAGCGGTGATGAGGGCTCAAACACAGAAGTCTTC. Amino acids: CASGDEGSNTEVF. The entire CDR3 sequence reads CASGDEGSNTEVFF.

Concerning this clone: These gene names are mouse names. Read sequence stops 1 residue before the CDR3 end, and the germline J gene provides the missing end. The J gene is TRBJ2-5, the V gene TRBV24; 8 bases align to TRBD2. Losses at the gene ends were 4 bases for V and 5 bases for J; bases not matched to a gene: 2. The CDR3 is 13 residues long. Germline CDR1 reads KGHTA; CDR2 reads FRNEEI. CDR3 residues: CASSHDWGDTQYF. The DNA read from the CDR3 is TGTGCCAGCAGTCACGACTGGGGAGACACCCAGTAC.

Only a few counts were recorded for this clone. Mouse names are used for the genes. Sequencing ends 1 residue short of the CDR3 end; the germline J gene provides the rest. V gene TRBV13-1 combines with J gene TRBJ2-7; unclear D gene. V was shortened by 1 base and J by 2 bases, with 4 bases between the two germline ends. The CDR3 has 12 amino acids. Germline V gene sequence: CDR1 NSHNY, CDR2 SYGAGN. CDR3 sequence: CASSDPPYEQYF. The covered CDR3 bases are TGTGCCAGCAGTGATCCCCCCTATGAACAGTAC.

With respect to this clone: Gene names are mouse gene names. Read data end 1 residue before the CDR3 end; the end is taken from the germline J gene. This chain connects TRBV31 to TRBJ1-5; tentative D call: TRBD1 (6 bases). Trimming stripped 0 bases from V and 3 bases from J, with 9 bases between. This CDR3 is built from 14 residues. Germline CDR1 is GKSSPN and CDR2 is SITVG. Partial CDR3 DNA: TGTGCCTGGAGTCTGGACAGAACCAACCAGGCTCCGCTT. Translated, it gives CAWSLDRTNQAPL. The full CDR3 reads CAWSLDRTNQAPLF.

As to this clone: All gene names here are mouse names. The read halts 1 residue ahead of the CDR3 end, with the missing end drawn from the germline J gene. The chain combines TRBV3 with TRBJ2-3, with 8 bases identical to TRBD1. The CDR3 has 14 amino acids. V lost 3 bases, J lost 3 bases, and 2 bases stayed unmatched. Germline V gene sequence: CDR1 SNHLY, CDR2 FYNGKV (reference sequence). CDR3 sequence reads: CASSLNRGAETLYF. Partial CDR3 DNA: TGTGCCAGCAGCTTGAACAGGGGGGCAGAAACGCTGTAT. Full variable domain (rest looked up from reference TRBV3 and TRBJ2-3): GPKVLQIPSHQIIDMGQMVTLNCDPVSNHLYFYWYKQILGQQMEFLVNFYNGKVMEKSKLFKDQFSVERPDGSYFTLKIQPTALEDSAVYFCASSLNRGAETLYFGSGTRLTVL.

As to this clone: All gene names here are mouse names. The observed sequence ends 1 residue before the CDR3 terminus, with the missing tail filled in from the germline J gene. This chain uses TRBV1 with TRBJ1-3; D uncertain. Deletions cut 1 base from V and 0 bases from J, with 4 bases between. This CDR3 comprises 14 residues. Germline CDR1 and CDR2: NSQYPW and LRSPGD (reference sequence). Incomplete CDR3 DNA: TGCACCTGCAGTGCAGCCAATTCTGGAAATACGCTCTAT. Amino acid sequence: CTCSAANSGNTLY. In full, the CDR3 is CTCSAANSGNTLYF.

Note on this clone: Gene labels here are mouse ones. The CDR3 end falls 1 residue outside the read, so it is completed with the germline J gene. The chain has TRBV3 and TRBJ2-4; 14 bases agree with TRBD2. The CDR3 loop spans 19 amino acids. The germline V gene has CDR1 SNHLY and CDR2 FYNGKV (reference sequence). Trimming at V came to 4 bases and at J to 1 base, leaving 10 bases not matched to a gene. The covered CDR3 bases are TGTGCCAGCAGCTCGTCCCGGGACTGGGGGGGCGCCGGTCAAAACACCTTGTAC. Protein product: CASSSSRDWGGAGQNTLY. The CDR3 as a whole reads CASSSSRDWGGAGQNTLYF.

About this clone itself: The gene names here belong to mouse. The CDR3 protein is CASSDAGGEQFF. Incomplete CDR3 DNA: TGTGCCAGCAGTGATGCCGGGGGTGAGCAGTTC. The chain recombines TRBV13-1 with TRBJ2-1; tentatively, D is TRBD1 or TRBD2 (5 bases each). The sequence runs out 1 residue before the end of the CDR3; the remainder is reconstructed from the germline J gene. The CDR3 is made up of 12 amino acids. Trimming removed 0 bases from V and 9 bases from J, with 7 bases in between. Germline CDR1 is NSHNY and CDR2 is SYGAGN.

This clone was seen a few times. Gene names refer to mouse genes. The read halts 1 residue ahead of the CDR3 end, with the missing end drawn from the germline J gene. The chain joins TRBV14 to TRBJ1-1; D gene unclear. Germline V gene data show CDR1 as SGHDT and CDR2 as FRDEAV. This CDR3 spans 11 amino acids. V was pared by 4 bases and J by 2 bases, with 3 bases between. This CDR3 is CASSDNTEVFF. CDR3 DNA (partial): TGTGCCAGCAGTGACAACACAGAAGTCTTC.

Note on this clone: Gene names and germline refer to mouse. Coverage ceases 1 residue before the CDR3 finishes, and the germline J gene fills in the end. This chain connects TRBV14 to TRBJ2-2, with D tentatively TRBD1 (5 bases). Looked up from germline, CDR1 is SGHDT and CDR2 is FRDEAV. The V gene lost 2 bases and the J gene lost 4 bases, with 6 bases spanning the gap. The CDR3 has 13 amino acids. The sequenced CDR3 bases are TGTGCCAGCAGTTTAGACAGCACCGGGCAGCTCTAC. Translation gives CASSLDSTGQLY. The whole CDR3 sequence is CASSLDSTGQLYF. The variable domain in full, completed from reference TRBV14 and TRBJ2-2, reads EAGVTQSPRYAVLQEGQAVSFWCDPISGHDTLYWYQQPRDQGPQLLVYFRDEAVIDNSQLPSDRFSAVRPKGTNSTLKIQSAKQGDTATYLCASSLDSTGQLYFGEGSKLTVL.

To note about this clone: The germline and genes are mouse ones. The CDR3 DNA, read in part, is TGTGCCAGCAGTCTGGGGGACACCCAGTAC. This translates into CASSLGDTQY. The entire CDR3 protein reads CASSLGDTQYF. The V call is TRBV26, the J call TRBJ2-5; no clear D gene. The read gets to within 1 residue of the CDR3 end, and the germline J gene fills in the rest. The germline V and J ends were trimmed by 2 bases and 6 bases, with 3 bases remaining between them. Germline-derived CDR1 and CDR2 are KGHPV and FQNQEV (reference sequence). There are 11 residues in the CDR3.

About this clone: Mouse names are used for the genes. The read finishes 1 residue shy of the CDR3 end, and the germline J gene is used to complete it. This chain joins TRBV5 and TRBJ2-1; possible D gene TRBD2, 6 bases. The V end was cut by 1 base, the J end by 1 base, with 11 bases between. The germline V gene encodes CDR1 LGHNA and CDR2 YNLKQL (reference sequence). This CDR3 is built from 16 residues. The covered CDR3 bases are TGTGCCAGCAGCCAAGTTGCCACTGGGAACTATGCTGAGCAGTTC. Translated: CASSQVATGNYAEQF. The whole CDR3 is CASSQVATGNYAEQFF.

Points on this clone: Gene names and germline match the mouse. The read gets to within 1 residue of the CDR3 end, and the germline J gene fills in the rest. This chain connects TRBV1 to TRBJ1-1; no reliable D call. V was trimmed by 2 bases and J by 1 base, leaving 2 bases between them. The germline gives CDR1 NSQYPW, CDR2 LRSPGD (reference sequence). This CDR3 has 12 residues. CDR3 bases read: TGCACCTGCAGTGCACGGAACACAGAAGTCTTC. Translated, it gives CTCSARNTEVF. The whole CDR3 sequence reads CTCSARNTEVFF.

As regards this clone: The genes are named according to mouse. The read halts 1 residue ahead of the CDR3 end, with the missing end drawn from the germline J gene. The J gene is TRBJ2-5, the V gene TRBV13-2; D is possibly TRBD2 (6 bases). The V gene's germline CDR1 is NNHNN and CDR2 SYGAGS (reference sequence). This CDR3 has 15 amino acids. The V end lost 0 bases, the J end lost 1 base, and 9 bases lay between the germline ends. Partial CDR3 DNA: TGTGCCAGCGGTGATGCGGCTGGGGACCAAGACACCCAGTAC. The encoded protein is CASGDAAGDQDTQY. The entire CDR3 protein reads CASGDAAGDQDTQYF.

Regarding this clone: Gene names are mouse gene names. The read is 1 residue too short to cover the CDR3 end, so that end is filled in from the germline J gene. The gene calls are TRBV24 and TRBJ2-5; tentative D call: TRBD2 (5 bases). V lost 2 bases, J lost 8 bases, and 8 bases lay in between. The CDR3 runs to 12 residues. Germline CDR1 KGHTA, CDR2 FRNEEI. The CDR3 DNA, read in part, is TGTGCCAGCAGTCTGACTGGTGGCACCCAGTAC. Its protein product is CASSLTGGTQY. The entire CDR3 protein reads CASSLTGGTQYF.

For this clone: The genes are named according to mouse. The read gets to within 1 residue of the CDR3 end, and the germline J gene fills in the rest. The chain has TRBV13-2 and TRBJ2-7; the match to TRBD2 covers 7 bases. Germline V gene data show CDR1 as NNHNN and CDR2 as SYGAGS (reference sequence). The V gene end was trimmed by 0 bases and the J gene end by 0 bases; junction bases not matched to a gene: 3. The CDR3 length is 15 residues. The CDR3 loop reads CASGDAGGVSYEQYF. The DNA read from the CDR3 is TGTGCCAGCGGTGATGCGGGGGGGGTCTCCTATGAACAGTAC.

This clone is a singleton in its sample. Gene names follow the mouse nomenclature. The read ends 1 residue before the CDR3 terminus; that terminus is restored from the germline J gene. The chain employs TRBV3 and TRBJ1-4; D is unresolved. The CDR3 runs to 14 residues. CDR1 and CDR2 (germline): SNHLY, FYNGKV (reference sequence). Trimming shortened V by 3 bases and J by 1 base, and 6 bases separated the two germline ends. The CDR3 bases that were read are TGTGCCAGCAGCTTTCGAAATTCCAACGAAAGATTATTT. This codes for CASSFRNSNERLF. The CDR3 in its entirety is CASSFRNSNERLFF.

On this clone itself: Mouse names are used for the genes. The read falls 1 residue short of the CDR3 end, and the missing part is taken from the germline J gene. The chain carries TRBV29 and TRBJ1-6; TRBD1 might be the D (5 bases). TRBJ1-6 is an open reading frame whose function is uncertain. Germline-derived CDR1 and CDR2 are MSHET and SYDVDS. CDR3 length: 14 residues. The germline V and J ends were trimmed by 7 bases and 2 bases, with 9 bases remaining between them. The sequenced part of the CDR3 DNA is TGTGCTAGCACCCCGACAGCCTATAATTCGCCCCTCTAC. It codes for CASTPTAYNSPLY. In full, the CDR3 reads CASTPTAYNSPLYF.

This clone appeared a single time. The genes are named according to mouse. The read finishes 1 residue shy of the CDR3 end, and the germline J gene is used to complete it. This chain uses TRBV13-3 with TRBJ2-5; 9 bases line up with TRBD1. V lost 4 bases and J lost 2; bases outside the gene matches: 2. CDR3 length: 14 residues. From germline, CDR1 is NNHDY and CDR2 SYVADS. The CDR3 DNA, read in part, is TGTGCCAGCAGTTACAGGGGGCGCCAAGACACCCAGTAC. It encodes CASSYRGRQDTQY. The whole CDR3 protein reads CASSYRGRQDTQYF.

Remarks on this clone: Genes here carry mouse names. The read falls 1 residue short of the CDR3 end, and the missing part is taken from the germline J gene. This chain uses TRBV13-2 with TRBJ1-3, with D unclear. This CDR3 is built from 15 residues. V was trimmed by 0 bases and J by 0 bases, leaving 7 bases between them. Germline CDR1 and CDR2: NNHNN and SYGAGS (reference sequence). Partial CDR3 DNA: TGTGCCAGCGGTGATGCATGGGATTCTGGAAATACGCTCTAT. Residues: CASGDAWDSGNTLY. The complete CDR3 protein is CASGDAWDSGNTLYF.

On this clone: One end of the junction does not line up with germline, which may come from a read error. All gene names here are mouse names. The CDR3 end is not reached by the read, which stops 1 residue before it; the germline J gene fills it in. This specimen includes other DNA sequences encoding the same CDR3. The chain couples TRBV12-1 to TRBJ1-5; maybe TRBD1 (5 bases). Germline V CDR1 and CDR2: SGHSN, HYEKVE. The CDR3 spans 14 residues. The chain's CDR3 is CASSLEGNNQAPLF. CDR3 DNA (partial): TGCGCCAGCTCTCTCGAGGGGAACAACCAGGCTCCGCTT.